This is a list of T cell receptor beta chains from one sample in a study of blood T cell repertoires in COVID-19. Sequencing was performed with immunoSEQ multiplex PCR; in TCRdb, only in-frame clones are kept and a portion is missing. The sample carries roughly 36,000 clones, 80% to 90% recorded once. Material for sequencing was peripheral blood. The source of these receptors is a man aged 45-65 years with active or convalescent COVID-19. The CDR3 runs from the conserved cysteine through the conserved F or W. The order of the fields is clone size, J gene, V gene, D gene, CDR3 protein, CDR3 DNA. D genes are given only for firm matches. Clone size is not always given. Where it is, it says once, few, many or a class for expanded clones.

- TRBJ2-7 TRBV2 - CASSGMAYEQYF TGTGCCAGCAGCGGGATGGCATACGAGCAGTACTTC
- TRBJ1-2 TRBV19 - CASSGSIGYTF TGTGCCAGTAGCGGGTCCATTGGCTACACCTTC
- TRBJ1-1 TRBV7-6 - CASSPQGLGNTEAFF TGTGCCAGCAGCCCCCAGGGGCTAGGGAACACTGAAGCTTTCTTT
- TRBJ1-2 TRBV30 - CAWSVQGRRGYGYTF TGTGCCTGGAGTGTACAAGGTCGCAGGGGCTACGGCTACACCTTC
- TRBJ1-4 TRBV19 - CASSGQPQEKLFF TGTGCCAGTAGTGGACAGCCACAAGAAAAACTGTTTTTT
- TRBJ1-1 TRBV6-1 - CASSEVRGVENTEAFF TGTGCCAGCAGTGAGGTTCGGGGGGTCGAGAACACTGAAGCTTTCTTT
- TRBJ1-2 TRBV7-9 - CASSLGRDGRTYGYTF TGTGCCAGCAGCTTAGGGCGGGACGGACGGACCTATGGCTACACCTTC
- TRBJ2-1 TRBV15 TRBD2 CATSRGRGLAGVEQFF TGTGCCACCAGCAGGGGGCGTGGACTAGCGGGAGTAGAGCAGTTCTTC
- TRBJ1-4 TRBV9 TRBD1 CASSRISGTGTAKLFF TGTGCCAGCAGTCGTATCTCCGGGACAGGTACTGCGAAACTGTTTTTT
- TRBJ1-5 TRBV30 TRBD1 CAWKLPDRVFQPQHF TGTGCCTGGAAGCTCCCTGACAGGGTTTTTCAGCCCCAGCATTTT
once TRBJ2-1 TRBV20-1 - CSASSQGLYNEQFF TGCAGTGCTAGTTCCCAGGGACTTTACAATGAGCAGTTCTTC
- TRBJ2-1 TRBV18 - CASSPPSGDEQFF TGTGCCAGCTCACCACCGAGCGGCGATGAGCAGTTCTTC
- TRBJ1-4 TRBV27 TRBD1 CASSKRTGISEKLFF TGTGCCAGCAGTAAACGGACAGGGATAAGTGAAAAACTGTTTTTT
- TRBJ1-5 TRBV2 - CASSAEDRSNQPQHF TGTGCCAGCAGTGCCGAGGACAGAAGCAATCAGCCCCAGCATTTT
once TRBJ2-2 TRBV3-1/TRBV3-2 TRBD1 CASSQDESGTGSTGELFF TGTGCCAGCAGCCAAGATGAGTCCGGGACAGGGTCAACCGGGGAGCTGTTTTTT
- TRBJ2-1 TRBV18 TRBD1 CASSPADRVLINEQFF TGTGCCAGCTCACCTGCGGACAGGGTGCTCATTAATGAGCAGTTCTTC
- TRBJ1-4 TRBV7-2 - CASSEGTTGKLFF TGTGCCAGCAGCGAGGGGACAACCGGAAAACTGTTTTTT
- TRBJ2-7 TRBV7-9 - CASTLDTHFSYEQYF TGTGCCAGCACCCTCGATACTCATTTCTCCTACGAGCAGTACTTC
- TRBJ1-5 TRBV19 - CASSISGNQPQHF TGTGCCAGTAGTATCTCGGGGAACCAGCCCCAGCATTTT
- TRBJ2-7 TRBV18 TRBD1 CASSPRQGAFDEQYF TGTGCCAGCTCACCCCGACAGGGGGCGTTCGACGAGCAGTACTTC
- TRBJ2-1 TRBV29-1 TRBD2 CSSLGEGRGEQFF TGCAGCTCGCTCGGGGAGGGCCGAGGAGAGCAGTTCTTC
- TRBJ1-1 TRBV5-6 TRBD1 CASSSGTGFTEAFF TGTGCCAGCAGCTCAGGGACAGGGTTTACTGAAGCTTTCTTT
- TRBJ2-1 TRBV7-2 - CASSLWREYVNEQFF TGTGCCAGCAGCTTATGGAGGGAGTATGTCAATGAGCAGTTCTTC
- TRBJ1-1 TRBV7-9 - CASSFPGLTEAFF TGTGCCAGCAGCTTTCCGGGTTTAACTGAAGCTTTCTTT
- TRBJ2-3 TRBV7-2 TRBD2 CASSFGGGARTDTQYF TGTGCCAGCAGCTTCGGCGGGGGGGCGCGCACAGATACGCAGTATTTT
- TRBJ1-1 TRBV7-9 - CASRRGTRTEAFF TGTGCCAGCCGCCGCGGGACGCGGACTGAAGCTTTCTTT
- TRBJ1-5 TRBV19 - CASTSRQGGQPQHF TGTGCCAGTACCTCCCGGCAGGGTGGTCAGCCCCAGCATTTT
once TRBJ1-5 TRBV19 - CASSIGFRDKGSNQPQHF TGTGCCAGTAGTATAGGGTTCCGGGACAAGGGCAGCAATCAGCCCCAGCATTTT
- TRBJ2-1 TRBV13 TRBD2 CASSLWTSEILNEQFF TGTGCCAGCAGCTTATGGACTAGCGAAATTTTAAATGAGCAGTTCTTC
- TRBJ1-2 TRBV19 - CASSIKDSGFAGYTF TGTGCCAGTAGTATAAAGGATTCGGGGTTTGCTGGCTACACCTTC
- TRBJ1-1 TRBV11-2 - CASSEQGNTEAFF TGTGCCAGCAGCGAACAGGGGAACACTGAAGCTTTCTTT
- TRBJ1-5 TRBV27 - CASRGSGNQPQHF TGTGCCAGTAGGGGGTCGGGCAATCAGCCCCAGCATTTT
- TRBJ2-5 TRBV7-8 - CASSLSRGQETQYF TGTGCCAGCAGCTTATCGCGGGGACAAGAGACCCAGTACTTC
- TRBJ1-5 TRBV15 - CATSRDKGVNQPQHF TGTGCCACCAGCAGAGATAAGGGAGTCAATCAGCCCCAGCATTTT
- TRBJ1-2 TRBV27 - CASRGPNYGYTF TGTGCCAGCAGGGGCCCAAACTATGGCTACACCTTC
- TRBJ2-7 TRBV28 - CASSRGLPPYEQYF TGTGCCAGCAGTCGGGGACTCCCACCCTACGAGCAGTACTTC
- TRBJ1-4 TRBV5-1 - CASSPSLIGGSGEKLFF TGCGCCAGCAGCCCGTCCCTTATTGGGGGCTCGGGTGAAAAACTGTTTTTT
few TRBJ1-5 TRBV28 - CASSLLVGAGNQPQHF TGTGCCAGCAGTTTATTGGTGGGGGCTGGTAATCAGCCCCAGCATTTT
- TRBJ1-5 TRBV10-3 - CAISEESSNQPQHF TGTGCCATCAGTGAGGAGAGTAGCAATCAGCCCCAGCATTTT
- TRBJ1-5 TRBV3-1/TRBV3-2 - CASSQGQGGQPQHF TGTGCCAGCAGCCAGGGGCAGGGCGGACAGCCCCAGCATTTT
- TRBJ1-5 TRBV5-6 - CASSLEGSNQPQHF TGTGCCAGCAGCTTGGAGGGGTCCAATCAGCCCCAGCATTTT
once TRBJ2-7 TRBV5-1 TRBD1 CASSLGDRPLLEQYF TGCGCCAGCAGCTTGGGGGACAGGCCCTTACTCGAGCAGTACTTC
- TRBJ2-3 TRBV6-1 - CATRYRDGTDTQYF TGTGCCACCCGCTACAGGGACGGCACAGATACGCAGTATTTT
- TRBJ1-4 TRBV29-1 - CSSRGTNEKLFF TGCAGCTCCCGCGGGACTAATGAAAAACTGTTTTTT
- TRBJ2-5 TRBV5-3 TRBD2 CARSLIGRAGPGETQYF TGTGCCAGAAGCTTGATCGGGAGGGCGGGTCCAGGGGAGACCCAGTACTTC
- TRBJ1-2 TRBV5-6 - CASSSVTGLVSYGYTF TGTGCCAGCAGCTCGGTGACAGGCCTCGTGTCCTATGGCTACACCTTC
once TRBJ1-2 TRBV15 - CATSVVLGGGYGYTF TGTGCCACCAGCGTCGTGTTAGGGGGGGGCTATGGCTACACCTTC
- TRBJ2-5 TRBV4-2 - CASSQDVASQETQYF TGTGCCAGCAGCCAAGATGTGGCTAGCCAAGAGACCCAGTACTTC